This TCR beta chain was recorded in a study of T cell repertoires in cytomegalovirus infection. Overall study context: Both a matching HLA type and CMV infection were indicated by public TCR beta signatures.

General study points: CMV-specific TCR beta clonotypes restricted by HLA-C were the ones dominating the ex vivo response.

A note on this clonotype: Its antigen is as yet unknown.

TCRdb re-called the reads with MiXCR, one entry per CDR3 protein. The table lists over 300,000 distinct CDR3 sequences, 9.5% of them singletons. J gave up 5 bases and V 5 bases, and 9 bases lay outside the gene matches. The CDR3 is made up of 15 amino acids. CDR1 and CDR2 (germline): SEHNR, FQNEAQ (reference sequence). Sequences were obtained from PBMCs. This chain joins TRBV7-9 and TRBJ1-1; 9 bases are shared with TRBD1. The source of this sequence is a human donor in good health (CMV status not recorded). Some clones in this sample may be carry-over from other donors' samples. The CDR3 sequence is CASSVPTGGRTEAFF. As DNA, the CDR3 is TGTGCCAGCAGCGTACCGACAGGGGGACGAACTGAAGCTTTCTTT. The variable domain in full, completed from reference TRBV7-9 and TRBJ1-1, reads DTGVSQNPRHKITKRGQNVTFRCDPISEHNRLYWYRQTLGQGPEFLTYFQNEAQLEKSRLLSDRFSAERPKGSFSTLEIQRTEQGDSAMYLCASSVPTGGRTEAFFGQGTRLTVV.